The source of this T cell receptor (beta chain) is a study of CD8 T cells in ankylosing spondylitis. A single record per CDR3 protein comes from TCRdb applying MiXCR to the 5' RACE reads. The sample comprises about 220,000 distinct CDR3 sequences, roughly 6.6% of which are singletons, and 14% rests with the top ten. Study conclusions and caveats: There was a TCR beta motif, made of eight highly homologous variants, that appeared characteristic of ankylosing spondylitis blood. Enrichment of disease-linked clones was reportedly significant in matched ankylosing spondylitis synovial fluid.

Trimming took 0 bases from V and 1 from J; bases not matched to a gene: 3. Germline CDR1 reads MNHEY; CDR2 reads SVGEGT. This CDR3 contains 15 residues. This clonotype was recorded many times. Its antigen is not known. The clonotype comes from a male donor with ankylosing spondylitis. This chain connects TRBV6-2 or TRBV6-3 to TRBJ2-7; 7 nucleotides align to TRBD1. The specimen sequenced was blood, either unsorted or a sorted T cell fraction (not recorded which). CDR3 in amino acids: CASSYSGQRSYEQYF. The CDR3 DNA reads TGTGCCAGCAGTTACTCGGGACAGCGATCCTACGAGCAGTACTTC.